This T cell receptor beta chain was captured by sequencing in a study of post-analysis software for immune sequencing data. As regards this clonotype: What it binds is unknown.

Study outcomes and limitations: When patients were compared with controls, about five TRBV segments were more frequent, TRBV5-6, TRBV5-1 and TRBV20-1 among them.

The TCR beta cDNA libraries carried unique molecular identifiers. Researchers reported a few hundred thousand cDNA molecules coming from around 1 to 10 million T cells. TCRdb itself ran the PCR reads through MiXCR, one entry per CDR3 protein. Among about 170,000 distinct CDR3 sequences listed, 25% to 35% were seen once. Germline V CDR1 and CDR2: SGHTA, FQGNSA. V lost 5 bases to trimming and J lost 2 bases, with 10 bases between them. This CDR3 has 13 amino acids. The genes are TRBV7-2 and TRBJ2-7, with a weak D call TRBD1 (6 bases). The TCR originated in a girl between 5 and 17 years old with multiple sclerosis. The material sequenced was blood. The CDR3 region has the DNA TGTGCCAGCAGCGTGGACAGACCCTACGAGCAGTACTTC. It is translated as CASSVDRPYEQYF.